The rows below give T cell receptor beta chains drawn from one sample of a study of early T cells in non-severe SARS-CoV-2 infection. MiXCR was run by TCRdb on the 5' RACE reads, yielding one entry per CDR3 protein. Among 95,000 to 150,000 distinct CDR3 sequences listed, 14% to 15% were seen once. The specimen sequenced was whole blood. The source of these receptors is an adult who was a healthcare worker with PCR-confirmed SARS-CoV-2 infection or an uninfected control (not recorded which). CDR3s leave out the opening cysteine and the closing phenylalanine or tryptophan. Some rows mark clone size as missing; the rest say once, few, many or name a class of expanded clone.

V gene: TRBV7-9; clone size: few; J gene: TRBJ1-1; CDR3 protein: ASSPTGRPEAF
V gene: TRBV7-6; clone size: .; J gene: TRBJ2-1; CDR3 protein: ASSLEASGEYNEQF
V gene: TRBV30; clone size: .; J gene: TRBJ1-2; CDR3 protein: AWSHGGVVIYGYT
V gene: TRBV10-1; clone size: few; J gene: TRBJ1-1; CDR3 protein: ASSEQLNTEAF
V gene: TRBV29-1; clone size: many; J gene: TRBJ2-5; CDR3 protein: SVVAGGEETQY
V gene: TRBV9; clone size: many; J gene: TRBJ2-1; CDR3 protein: ASSVLSYNEQF
V gene: TRBV30; clone size: few; J gene: TRBJ2-1; CDR3 protein: AWSVNLNYNEQF
V gene: TRBV3-1; clone size: .; J gene: TRBJ1-4; CDR3 protein: ASSPRGQGAEKLF
V gene: TRBV10-3; clone size: few; J gene: TRBJ1-6; CDR3 protein: AINRDRNSPLH
V gene: TRBV25-1; clone size: .; J gene: TRBJ1-2; CDR3 protein: ASSKSQAFQEGYT
V gene: TRBV19; clone size: few; J gene: TRBJ1-5; CDR3 protein: ATTARSNQPQH
V gene: TRBV30; clone size: many; J gene: TRBJ2-7; CDR3 protein: AWSRRYEQY
V gene: TRBV29-1; clone size: .; J gene: TRBJ2-7; CDR3 protein: SVGGRGGEQY
V gene: TRBV5-4; clone size: many; J gene: TRBJ1-1; CDR3 protein: ASSPSGGAVEAF
V gene: TRBV7-3; clone size: many; J gene: TRBJ2-1; CDR3 protein: ASSLMEGNEQF
V gene: TRBV20-1; clone size: few; J gene: TRBJ1-6; CDR3 protein: SALDLREENDSPLH
V gene: TRBV6-1; clone size: .; J gene: TRBJ2-7; CDR3 protein: ASRSRDLDTGEQY
V gene: TRBV5-1; clone size: .; J gene: TRBJ2-2; CDR3 protein: ASSSQGARNTGELF
V gene: TRBV20-1; clone size: .; J gene: TRBJ1-2; CDR3 protein: SAADRGGYT
V gene: TRBV19; clone size: few; J gene: TRBJ2-5; CDR3 protein: ASSPRGGFETQY
V gene: TRBV6-2/TRBV6-3; clone size: .; J gene: TRBJ1-2; CDR3 protein: ASSPLDSLGYT
V gene: TRBV20-1; clone size: many; J gene: TRBJ2-7; CDR3 protein: SARGTGGRYEQY
V gene: TRBV7-2; clone size: few; J gene: TRBJ2-1; CDR3 protein: ASTVQGARVNEQF
V gene: TRBV3-1; clone size: many; J gene: TRBJ1-2; CDR3 protein: ASSQEEGSNGYT
V gene: TRBV30; clone size: .; J gene: TRBJ2-1; CDR3 protein: ASSPAGGDEQF
V gene: TRBV7-9; clone size: .; J gene: TRBJ2-1; CDR3 protein: ASSLPHGANEQF
V gene: TRBV6-1; clone size: many; J gene: TRBJ1-1; CDR3 protein: ASSEGGLNTEAF
V gene: TRBV7-6; clone size: few; J gene: TRBJ1-1; CDR3 protein: ASSPQEGSTEAF
V gene: TRBV12-3/TRBV12-4; clone size: .; J gene: TRBJ2-6; CDR3 protein: ASSLGEPASSGANVLT
V gene: TRBV3-1; clone size: .; J gene: TRBJ2-1; CDR3 protein: ASSLLNEQF
V gene: TRBV12-3/TRBV12-4; clone size: .; J gene: TRBJ2-7; CDR3 protein: ASSSLPGQGLREQY
V gene: TRBV11-2; clone size: few; J gene: TRBJ1-2; CDR3 protein: ASSLDRKGTYGYT
V gene: TRBV6-5; clone size: few; J gene: TRBJ2-4; CDR3 protein: AGQTGGAKGIAKNIQY
V gene: TRBV7-8; clone size: .; J gene: TRBJ2-7; CDR3 protein: ASSTFNRGPRYEQY
V gene: TRBV18; clone size: .; J gene: TRBJ1-3; CDR3 protein: ASSPIQFSGNTIY
V gene: TRBV27; clone size: few; J gene: TRBJ2-7; CDR3 protein: ASSLSGSPFYEQY
V gene: TRBV14; clone size: .; J gene: TRBJ2-7; CDR3 protein: ASSLGQWTYEQY
V gene: TRBV5-5; clone size: few; J gene: TRBJ1-1; CDR3 protein: ASRVYRGGTEAF
V gene: TRBV7-3; clone size: .; J gene: TRBJ2-3; CDR3 protein: ASSSPGPGDTQY
V gene: TRBV29-1; clone size: .; J gene: TRBJ2-7; CDR3 protein: SVVIHLVPPYEQY
V gene: TRBV6-5; clone size: few; J gene: TRBJ2-7; CDR3 protein: ASKQGRASSYEQY
V gene: TRBV6-5; clone size: few; J gene: TRBJ2-7; CDR3 protein: ASSRTYSDEQY
V gene: TRBV2; clone size: few; J gene: TRBJ2-5; CDR3 protein: ASSVQVRETQY
V gene: TRBV5-4; clone size: .; J gene: TRBJ1-2; CDR3 protein: ASSLGQGLPIYGYT
V gene: TRBV25-1; clone size: few; J gene: TRBJ2-5; CDR3 protein: ASNAGTGRGTQY
V gene: TRBV12-3/TRBV12-4; clone size: .; J gene: TRBJ1-5; CDR3 protein: ASSLGSYQPQH
V gene: TRBV7-9; clone size: .; J gene: TRBJ1-6; CDR3 protein: ASSPSGTGNANSPLH
V gene: TRBV12-3/TRBV12-4; clone size: .; J gene: TRBJ2-3; CDR3 protein: ASSLGGLTDTQY
V gene: TRBV4-1; clone size: .; J gene: TRBJ2-3; CDR3 protein: ASSQGRGPSVAQY
V gene: TRBV6-1; clone size: .; J gene: TRBJ2-5; CDR3 protein: ASSAQGPQETQY
V gene: TRBV6-6; clone size: .; J gene: TRBJ2-7; CDR3 protein: ASSPGGLEQY
V gene: TRBV10-3; clone size: .; J gene: TRBJ1-5; CDR3 protein: SIRPGEGQPQH
V gene: TRBV7-7; clone size: few; J gene: TRBJ2-5; CDR3 protein: ASSNGLAGPQETQY
V gene: TRBV7-9; clone size: .; J gene: TRBJ1-5; CDR3 protein: ASSLATGTGDQPQH
V gene: TRBV6-1; clone size: .; J gene: TRBJ2-7; CDR3 protein: ASKEKAGTEEQY
V gene: TRBV18; clone size: .; J gene: TRBJ2-3; CDR3 protein: ASSPEVTLTAY
V gene: TRBV30; clone size: few; J gene: TRBJ2-7; CDR3 protein: AWWTGGEQY